This T cell receptor beta chain was captured by sequencing in a study of vaccination effects on CD4 cells after COVID-19. Overall study findings and caveats: Researchers reported few convalescent patients and no early post-infection timepoints in the study. Clonal contraction was marked in infection- and vaccine-induced clones late after vaccination.

Clones were sequenced by immunoSEQ multiplex PCR, and TCRdb holds only the in-frame ones, with some missing. The sample shows under 70,000 clones, roughly 75% of them seen only once. V shed 7 bases, J shed 6 bases, and the junction held 8 bases outside the gene matches. Germline V CDR1 and CDR2: LNHDA, SQIVND (reference sequence). The CDR3 runs to 14 residues. In the ViraFEST assay, antigen-specific CD4+ clonotypes were identified by expansion after peptide-pool stimulation. When around nine days of culture had elapsed, CD4+ T cells were isolated. Recipients of the vaccine had no prior SARS-CoV-2 infection and negative nucleocapsid antibodies. Wells of two million PBMC each were grown with approximately 10 IU/ml IL-2 and roughly 9.2 ug/ml peptides. On both days 3 and 7, half of the culture medium was replaced with IL-2 medium. A word on this clone: The antigen is not known.

The receptor's source is a human donor who received a COVID-19 vaccine. Material: CD4+ T cells from PBMCs cultured with HCoV-OC43 spike peptides, obtained before COVID-19 vaccination. The subset denotes: HCoV-OC43 spike overlapping peptide pool stimulation. V usage is TRBV19 and J usage is TRBJ2-2, with TRBD2 identical over 7 bases. CDR3 residues: CASTTVGRAGELFF. The CDR3 bases are TGTGCCAGTACCACCGTAGGGAGGGCCGGGGAGCTGTTTTTT.